This TCR beta chain stems from a study of blood T cell repertoires in COVID-19. About the research overall: Donors in the United States, Italy and Spain gave samples during acute or convalescent COVID-19.

The CDR3 sequence is 12 residues long. CDR1 is SGHAT and CDR2 is FQNNGV in the germline V gene. Trimming pared 4 bases from V and 3 bases from J, leaving 6 bases between. Here immunoSEQ multiplex PCR was the method, and the copy in TCRdb shows in-frame clones only, minus some. The sample holds 55,000 to 65,000 clones; about 81% are singletons and the top ten take over 25%. The sequence came from a man aged 55 to 69 with COVID-19, enrolled during active disease. This chain links TRBV11-2 with TRBJ1-1, with D uncertain. Sequenced: peripheral blood. This CDR3 reads CASSWADTEAFF. As DNA, the CDR3 is TGTGCCAGCAGCTGGGCTGACACTGAAGCTTTCTTT.